The clone carrying this T cell receptor beta chain was detected many times. The data belong to a study of T cells in Graves' hyperthyroidism and ophthalmopathy. This CDR3 is built from 12 residues. From germline, CDR1 is SGHTA and CDR2 FQGTGA. Trimming pared 4 bases from V and 7 bases from J, leaving 10 bases between. TCR beta CDR3 regions were amplified from RNA transcripts. A first-round RT-PCR of the TCR CDR3 used the HTBI primer set. One entry per CDR3 protein, called by TCRdb with MiXCR from the multiplex PCR reads. The sample lists hundreds of thousands of distinct CDR3 sequences; about 15% were seen once. Ophthalmopathy patients all had a Clinical Activity Score of at least 3, a NOSPECS grade of at least 4 and disease under 3 months old. Fresh 10 ml peripheral blood yielded PBMCs.

Sequenced sample: blood. This sequence was found in a man younger than 30 with Graves' ophthalmopathy. The V call is TRBV7-3, the J call TRBJ2-5; D might be TRBD2 (5 bases). CDR3 in DNA: TGTGCCAGCAGCTCGGACTCCGGGACCCAGTACTTC. Protein sequence: CASSSDSGTQYF.